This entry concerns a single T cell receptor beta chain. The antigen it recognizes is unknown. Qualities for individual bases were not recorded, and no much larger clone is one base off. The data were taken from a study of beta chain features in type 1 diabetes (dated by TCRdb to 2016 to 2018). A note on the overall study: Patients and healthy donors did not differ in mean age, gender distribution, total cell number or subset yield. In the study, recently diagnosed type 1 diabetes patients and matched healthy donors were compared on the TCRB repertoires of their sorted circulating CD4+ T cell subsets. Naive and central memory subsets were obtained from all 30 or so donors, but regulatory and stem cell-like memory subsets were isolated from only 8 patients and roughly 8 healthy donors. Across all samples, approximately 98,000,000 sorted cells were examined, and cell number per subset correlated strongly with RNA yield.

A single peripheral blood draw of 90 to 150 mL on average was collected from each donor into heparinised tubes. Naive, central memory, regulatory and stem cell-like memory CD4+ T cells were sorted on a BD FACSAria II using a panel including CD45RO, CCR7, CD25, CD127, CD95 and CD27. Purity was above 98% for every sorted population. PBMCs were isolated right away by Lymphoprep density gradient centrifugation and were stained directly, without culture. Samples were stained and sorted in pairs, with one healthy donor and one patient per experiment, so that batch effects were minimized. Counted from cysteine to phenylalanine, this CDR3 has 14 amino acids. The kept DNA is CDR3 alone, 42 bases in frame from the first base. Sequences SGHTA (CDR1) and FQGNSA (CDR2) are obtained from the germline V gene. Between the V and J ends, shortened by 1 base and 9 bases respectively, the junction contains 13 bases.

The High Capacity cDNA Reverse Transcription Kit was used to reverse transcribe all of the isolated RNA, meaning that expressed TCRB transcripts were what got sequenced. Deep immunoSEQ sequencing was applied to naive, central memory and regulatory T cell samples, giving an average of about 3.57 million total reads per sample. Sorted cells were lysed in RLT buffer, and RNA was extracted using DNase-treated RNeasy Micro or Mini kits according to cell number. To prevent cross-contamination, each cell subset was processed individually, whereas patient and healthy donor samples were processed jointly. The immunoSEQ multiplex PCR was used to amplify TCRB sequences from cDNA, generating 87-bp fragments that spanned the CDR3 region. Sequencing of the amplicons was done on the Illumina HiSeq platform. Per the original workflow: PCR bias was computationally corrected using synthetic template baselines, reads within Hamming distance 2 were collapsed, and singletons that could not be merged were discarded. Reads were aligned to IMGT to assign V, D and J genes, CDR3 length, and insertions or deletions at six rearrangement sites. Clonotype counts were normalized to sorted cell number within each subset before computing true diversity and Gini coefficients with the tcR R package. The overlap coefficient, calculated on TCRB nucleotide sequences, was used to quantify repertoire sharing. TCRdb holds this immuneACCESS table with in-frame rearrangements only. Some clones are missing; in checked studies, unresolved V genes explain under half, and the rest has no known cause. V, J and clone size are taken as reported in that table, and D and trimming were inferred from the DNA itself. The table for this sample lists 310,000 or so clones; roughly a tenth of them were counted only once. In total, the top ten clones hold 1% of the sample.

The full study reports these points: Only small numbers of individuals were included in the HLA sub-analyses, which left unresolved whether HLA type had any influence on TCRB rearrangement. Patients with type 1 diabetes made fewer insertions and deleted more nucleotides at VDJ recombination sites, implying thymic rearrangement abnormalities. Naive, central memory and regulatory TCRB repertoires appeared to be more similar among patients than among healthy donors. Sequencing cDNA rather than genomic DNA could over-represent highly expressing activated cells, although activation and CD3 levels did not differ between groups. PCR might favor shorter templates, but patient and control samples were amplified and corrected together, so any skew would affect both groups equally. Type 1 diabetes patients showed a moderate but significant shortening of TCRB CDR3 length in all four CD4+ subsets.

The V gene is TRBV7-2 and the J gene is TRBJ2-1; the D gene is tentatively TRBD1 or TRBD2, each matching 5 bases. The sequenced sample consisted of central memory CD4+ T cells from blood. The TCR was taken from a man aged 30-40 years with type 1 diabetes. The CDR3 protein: CASSLDTDSGEQFF. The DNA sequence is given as TGTGCCAGCAGCTTAGACACTGACAGCGGTGAGCAGTTCTTC.